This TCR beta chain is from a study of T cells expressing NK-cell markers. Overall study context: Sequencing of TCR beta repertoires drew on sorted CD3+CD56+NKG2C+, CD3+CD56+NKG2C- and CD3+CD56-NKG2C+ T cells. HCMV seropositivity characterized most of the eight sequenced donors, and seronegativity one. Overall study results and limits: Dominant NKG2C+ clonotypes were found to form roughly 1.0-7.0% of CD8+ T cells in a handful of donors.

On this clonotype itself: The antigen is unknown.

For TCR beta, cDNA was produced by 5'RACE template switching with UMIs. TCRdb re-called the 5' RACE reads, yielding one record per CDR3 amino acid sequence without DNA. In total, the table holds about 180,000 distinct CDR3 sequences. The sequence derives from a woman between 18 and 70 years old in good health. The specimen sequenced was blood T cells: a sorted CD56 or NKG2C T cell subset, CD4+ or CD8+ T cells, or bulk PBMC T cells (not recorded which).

Here the CDR3 reads CASSQGQLPSGELFF. V gene TRBV5-1 combines with J gene TRBJ2-2; TCRdb outputs TRBD1, but without DNA this stays unchecked. Germline CDR1 and CDR2: SGHRS and YFSETQ. This CDR3 has 15 amino acids.